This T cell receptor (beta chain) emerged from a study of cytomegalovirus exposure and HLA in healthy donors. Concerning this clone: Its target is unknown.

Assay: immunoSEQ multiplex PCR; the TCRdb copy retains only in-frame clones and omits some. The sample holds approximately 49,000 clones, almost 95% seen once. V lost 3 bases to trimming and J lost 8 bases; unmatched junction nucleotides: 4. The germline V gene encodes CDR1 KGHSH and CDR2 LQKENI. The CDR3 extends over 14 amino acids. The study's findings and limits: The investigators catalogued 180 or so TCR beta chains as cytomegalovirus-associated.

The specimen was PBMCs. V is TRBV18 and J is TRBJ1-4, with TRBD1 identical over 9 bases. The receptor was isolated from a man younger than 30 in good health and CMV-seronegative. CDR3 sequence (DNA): TGTGCCAGCTCACCGGGACAGGGAATCGAAAAACTGTTTTTT. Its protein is CASSPGQGIEKLFF.